The TCR beta chain under discussion was sequenced for a study of CD8+ T cells in alopecia areata. Overall study context: Dosing spanned 6 to 18 months on tofacitinib, then 6 months off drug. Study-level results: Elevated clonality characterized lesional scalp relative to normal scalp, particularly in alopecia totalis/universalis.

J was trimmed by 2 bases and V by 5 bases; bases with no gene match: 7. There are 16 residues in the CDR3. Germline V CDR1 and CDR2: SGHTA, FQGNSA. Concerning this clone: What it recognizes is unknown.

Investigators isolated RNA and reverse transcribed it into cDNA to act as the sequencing template. Produced via immunoSEQ multiplex PCR; TCRdb's table is partial and in-frame only. The sample lists 200,000 to 250,000 clones; 43% were seen once. Treatment described: oral pan-JAK inhibitor, 5-10 mg twice daily. Lesional scalp tissue (obtained by punch biopsy) and peripheral blood were collected from alopecia areata patients. Cell sorting was applied to PBMCs, and CD4+ and CD8+ T cells were collected. This sample comprised CD4+ T cells sorted from blood, obtained between weeks 36 and 40, from a patient treated with tofacitinib. J is TRBJ2-3 and V is TRBV7-2; 10 bases align to TRBD2. This TCR was sampled from a human donor with alopecia areata. The CDR3 protein is CASSARLAGSTDTQYF. CDR3 bases: TGTGCCAGCAGCGCCCGACTAGCGGGTTCCACAGATACGCAGTATTTT. The whole variable domain, remainder taken from reference TRBV7-2 and TRBJ2-3, is GAGVSQSPSNKVTEKGKDVELRCDPISGHTALYWYRQSLGQGLEFLIYFQGNSAPDKSGLPSDRFSAERTGGSVSTLTIQRTQQEDSAVYLCASSARLAGSTDTQYFGPGTRLTVL.